The entry that follows covers one TCR beta chain sequence. Its antigen specificity is not known. Base quality data are lacking; no much larger clone is found one base away. This record belongs to a study of T-cell reconstitution after alpha-beta-depleted transplantation in children (TCRdb year 2016). Broadly, across the study: Using TCR repertoire profiling, the study followed T-cell immune reconstitution in a quantitative way in children after TCRalphabeta/CD19-depleted allogeneic hematopoietic cell transplantation.

For CDR1 and CDR2, the germline V gene lists SNHLY and FYNNEI. The CDR3 covers 16 residues, taking in both the cysteine and the phenylalanine. Only CDR3 DNA remains: 48 bases, in frame from the first base. Trimming takes 6 bases from V and 4 bases from J, and the germline ends sit 22 bases apart. What the treatment or condition label conveys for this sample: allogeneic hematopoietic cell transplantation with graft depleted of TCRalphabeta T cells and CD19 B cells. The transplant recipients were children given TCRalphabeta/CD19-depleted allogeneic hematopoietic cell grafts. The full study reports these points: The high TCRbeta diversity at day 60 in some patients was ascribed to recipient T cells and intrathymic progenitors that had survived conditioning. Apparently early alphabetaT-cell count recovery about two months after transplant reportedly relied on only several hundred rapidly expanded clones derived from non-depleted graft cells. Over subsequent months, a decline in hyperexpanded clone frequencies was noted, and after one year, T-cell counts and TCRbeta diversity were mostly ascribed to newly produced T cells.

To prepare the library, PCR was applied. The instrument was an Illumina HiSeq 2500. To normalize quantification of the TCRbeta repertoire, the TCR libraries were built with molecular barcoding that relied on unique molecular identifiers. TCRdb reworked the public reads: Q25 trimming with fastp, MiXCR clone assembly, productive beta chains retained. Each CDR3 protein gets just one entry, which takes the most common genes and DNA from the rows behind it. Across this sample there are about 1,000,000 distinct CDR3 sequences, with around 30% seen only once. The ten largest account for roughly 30% of the sample.

This clonotype was obtained from a boy in the first two years of life who had a stem cell transplant for SCID, so the T cells may come from the graft donor. The source material was PBMCs, mostly from graft donor cells, sampled 360 days after TCRalphabeta/CD19-depleted stem cell transplant. The chain is assembled from TRBV2 and TRBJ2-7, with the D gene too uncertain to name. This receptor has the CDR3 CASSSDPVESGYEQYF. In nucleotides, the sequence is TGTGCCAGCAGCTCCGACCCCGTGGAGTCTGGGTACGAGCAGTACTTC.